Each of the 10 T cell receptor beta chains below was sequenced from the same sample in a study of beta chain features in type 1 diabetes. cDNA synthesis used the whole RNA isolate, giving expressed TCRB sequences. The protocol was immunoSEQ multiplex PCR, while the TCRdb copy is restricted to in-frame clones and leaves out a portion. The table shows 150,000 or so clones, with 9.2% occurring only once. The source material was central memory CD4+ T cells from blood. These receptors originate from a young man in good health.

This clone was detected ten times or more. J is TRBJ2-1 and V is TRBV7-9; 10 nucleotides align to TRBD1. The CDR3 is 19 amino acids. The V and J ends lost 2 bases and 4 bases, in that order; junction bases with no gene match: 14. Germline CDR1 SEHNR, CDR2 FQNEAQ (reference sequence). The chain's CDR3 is CASSLSGTGAPLSYNEQFF. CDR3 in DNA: TGTGCCAGCAGCTTATCCGGGACAGGGGCCCCTCTGTCGTACAATGAGCAGTTCTTC. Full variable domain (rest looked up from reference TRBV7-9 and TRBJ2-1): DTGVSQNPRHKITKRGQNVTFRCDPISEHNRLYWYRQTLGQGPEFLTYFQNEAQLEKSRLLSDRFSAERPKGSFSTLEIQRTEQGDSAMYLCASSLSGTGAPLSYNEQFFGPGTRLTVL.

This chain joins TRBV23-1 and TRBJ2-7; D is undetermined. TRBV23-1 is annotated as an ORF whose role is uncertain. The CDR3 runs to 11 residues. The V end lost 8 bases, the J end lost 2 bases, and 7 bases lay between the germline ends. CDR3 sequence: CASVYPYEQYF. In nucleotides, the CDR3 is TGCGCCAGCGTCTATCCCTACGAGCAGTACTTC.

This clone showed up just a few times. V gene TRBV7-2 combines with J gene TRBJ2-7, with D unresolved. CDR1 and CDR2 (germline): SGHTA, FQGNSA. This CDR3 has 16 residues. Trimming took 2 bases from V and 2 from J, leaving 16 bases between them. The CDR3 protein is CASSLRSLVIAYEQYF. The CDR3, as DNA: TGTGCCAGCAGCTTACGATCCCTAGTTATCGCCTACGAGCAGTACTTC.

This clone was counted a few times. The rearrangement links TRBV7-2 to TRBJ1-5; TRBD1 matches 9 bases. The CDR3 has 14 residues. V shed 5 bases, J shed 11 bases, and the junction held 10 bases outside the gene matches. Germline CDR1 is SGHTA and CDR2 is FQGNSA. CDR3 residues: CASSLGQGTLAQHF. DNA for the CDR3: TGTGCCAGCAGCCTCGGACAGGGGACACTCGCCCAGCATTTT.

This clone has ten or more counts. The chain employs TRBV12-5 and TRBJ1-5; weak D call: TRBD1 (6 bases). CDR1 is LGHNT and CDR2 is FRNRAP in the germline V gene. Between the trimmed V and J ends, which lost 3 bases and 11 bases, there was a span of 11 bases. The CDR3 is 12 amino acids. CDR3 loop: CASGFDQGTQHF. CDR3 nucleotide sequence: TGTGCTAGTGGTTTCGACCAGGGGACCCAGCATTTT.

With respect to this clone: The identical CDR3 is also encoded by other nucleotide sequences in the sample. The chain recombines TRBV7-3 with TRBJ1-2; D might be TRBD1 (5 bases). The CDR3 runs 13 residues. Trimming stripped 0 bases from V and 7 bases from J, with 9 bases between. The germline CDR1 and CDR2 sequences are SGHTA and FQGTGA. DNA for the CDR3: TGTGCCAGCAGCTTAACAGGGCAGGGTGGCTACACCTTC. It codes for CASSLTGQGGYTF.

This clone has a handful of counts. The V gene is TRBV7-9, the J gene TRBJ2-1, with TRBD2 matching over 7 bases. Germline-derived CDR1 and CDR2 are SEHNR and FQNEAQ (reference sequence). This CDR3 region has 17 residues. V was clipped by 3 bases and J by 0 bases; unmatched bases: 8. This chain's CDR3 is CASSLWRGSSSYNEQFF. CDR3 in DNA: TGTGCCAGCAGCTTGTGGCGGGGGTCCAGCTCCTACAATGAGCAGTTCTTC.

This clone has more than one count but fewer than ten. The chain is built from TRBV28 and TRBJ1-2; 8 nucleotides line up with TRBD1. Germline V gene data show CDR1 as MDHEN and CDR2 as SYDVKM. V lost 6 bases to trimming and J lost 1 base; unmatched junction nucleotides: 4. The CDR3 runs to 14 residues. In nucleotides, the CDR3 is TGTGCCAGCAGCTCCGACAGGGGTAACTATGGCTACACCTTC. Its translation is CASSSDRGNYGYTF.

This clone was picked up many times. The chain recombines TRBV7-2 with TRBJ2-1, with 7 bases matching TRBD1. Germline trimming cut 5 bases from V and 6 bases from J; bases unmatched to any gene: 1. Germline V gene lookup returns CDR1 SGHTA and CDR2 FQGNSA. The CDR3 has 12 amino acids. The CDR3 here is CASSQGVNEQFF. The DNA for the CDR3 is TGTGCCAGCAGCCAGGGGGTCAATGAGCAGTTCTTC. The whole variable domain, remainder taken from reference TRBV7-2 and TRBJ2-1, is GAGVSQSPSNKVTEKGKDVELRCDPISGHTALYWYRQSLGQGLEFLIYFQGNSAPDKSGLPSDRFSAERTGGSVSTLTIQRTQQEDSAVYLCASSQGVNEQFFGPGTRLTVL.

The CDR3: CASSDQGTDTQYF. The CDR3 DNA follows: TGTGCCAGCAGTGACCAGGGCACAGATACGCAGTATTTT. The chain employs TRBV6-4 and TRBJ2-3; D is undetermined. CDR3 length: 13 amino acids. V was shortened by 2 bases and J by 1 base, with 4 bases between the two germline ends. Per the germline V gene, CDR1 is MRHNA and CDR2 is SNTAGT.